These 6 T cell receptor beta chains were sequenced from one sample in a study of neurological immune-mediated disorders. TCRdb reprocessed the 5' RACE reads with MiXCR, giving one entry per CDR3 protein. The data show approximately 9,400 distinct CDR3 sequences, approximately 24% seen once. Material for sequencing was CD8+ T cells from blood. The receptors stem from a woman aged 40 to 50 with multiple sclerosis.

This clonotype showed up many times. The J gene is TRBJ2-7, the V gene TRBV6-5; D gene unclear. CDR1 is MNHEY and CDR2 is SVGAGI in the germline V gene. Deletions cut 2 bases from V and 4 bases from J, with 18 bases between. The CDR3 covers 16 residues. CDR3 in amino acids: CASSYRRTVVSYEQYF. The CDR3, as DNA: TGTGCCAGCAGTTACCGCCGGACGGTTGTATCGTACGAGCAGTACTTC.

This clonotype has at least ten counts. V gene TRBV20-1 combines with J gene TRBJ2-7, with a weak D call TRBD2 (5 bases). Germline lookup yields CDR1 DFQATT and CDR2 SNEGSKA (reference sequence). The CDR3 contains 14 residues. Trimming removed 0 bases at V and 4 bases at J, with 13 bases between. CDR3 region: CSARDEGSSYEQYF. CDR3 DNA: TGCAGTGCTAGAGATGAGGGATCGTCGTACGAGCAGTACTTC.

The chain recombines TRBV6-5 with TRBJ1-2; D might be TRBD1 (5 bases). Germline CDR1 reads MNHEY; CDR2 reads SVGAGI. V lost 0 bases, J lost 6 bases, and 14 bases lay in between. CDR3 length equals 15 residues. CDR3 amino acids: CASSYSGGAGDGYTF. In DNA, the CDR3 is TGTGCCAGCAGTTACTCTGGGGGAGCGGGGGATGGCTACACCTTC.

The chain has TRBV14 and TRBJ2-4; the match to TRBD2 covers 8 bases. The DNA end is a closer match to TRBJ2-5, so the J assignment may be wrong. The CDR3 covers 15 residues. Germline lookup yields CDR1 SGHDN and CDR2 FVKESK. The CDR3 spells CASSQGPGGEETQYF. Here the CDR3 DNA reads TGTGCCAGCAGCCAAGGTCCCGGGGGGGAAGAGACCCAGTACTTC.

This clonotype was recorded many times. The CDR3 reads CASIESGGADTQYF. The CDR3 DNA is TGCGCCAGCATTGAAAGCGGGGGGGCGGATACGCAGTATTTT. The rearrangement links TRBV10-2 to TRBJ2-3; 10 nucleotides align to TRBD2. The CDR3 runs to 14 residues. Trimming at V came to 7 bases and at J to 6 bases, leaving 7 bases not matched to a gene. Germline values: CDR1 WSHSY, CDR2 SAAADI.

This clonotype was seen ten or more times. An end of the junction does not agree with germline; a read error may underlie this. This chain uses TRBV29-1 with TRBJ2-5; D is perhaps TRBD2 (5 bases). The CDR3 has 14 amino acids. Germline V gives CDR1 SQVTM, CDR2 ANQGSEA. CDR3 amino acids: CSIDGLLYQETQYF. CDR3 nucleotides: TGCAGCATTGATGGACTCCTGTACCAAGAGACCCAGTACTTC.